This T cell receptor (beta chain) stems from a study of OX40 agonist ivuxolimab in advanced cancers. Study as a whole: Those enrolled were roughly 85% male, with a mean age of around 60 years and ages from 23 to 79. The study's findings and limits: In the 0.1 to 3.0 mg/kg range, CD4+ and CD8+ blood T cells had expanded clonally by week 6.

The assay was immunoSEQ multiplex PCR, and TCRdb's table has in-frame clones only and misses some. The sample consists of around 150,000 clones, about nine tenths of them appearing once. Trimming shortened V by 4 bases and J by 8 bases, and 18 bases separated the two germline ends. This CDR3 has 14 amino acids. CDR1 is SGHNT and CDR2 is YENEEA in the germline V gene. About this clone: Its specificity is unknown.

This sequence joins TRBV11-3 and TRBJ2-7, with no clear D. The TCR originated in an adult with an advanced solid tumor such as melanoma, head and neck, liver or kidney cancer. The material was CD4+ or CD8+ T cells sorted from blood, obtained in a trial of the OX40 agonist ivuxolimab. This chain's CDR3 is CASSYGGSYEQQYF. The CDR3 region has the DNA TGTGCCAGCAGCTACGGTGGATCCTACGAACAGCAGTACTTC. The full variable domain, in which reference TRBV11-3 and TRBJ2-7 provide the parts outside the CDR3, is EAGVVQSPRYKIIEKKQPVAFWCNPISGHNTLYWYLQNLGQGPELLIRYENEEAVDDSQLPKDRFSAERLKGVDSTLKIQPAELGDSAVYLCASSYGGSYEQQYFGPGTRLTVT.